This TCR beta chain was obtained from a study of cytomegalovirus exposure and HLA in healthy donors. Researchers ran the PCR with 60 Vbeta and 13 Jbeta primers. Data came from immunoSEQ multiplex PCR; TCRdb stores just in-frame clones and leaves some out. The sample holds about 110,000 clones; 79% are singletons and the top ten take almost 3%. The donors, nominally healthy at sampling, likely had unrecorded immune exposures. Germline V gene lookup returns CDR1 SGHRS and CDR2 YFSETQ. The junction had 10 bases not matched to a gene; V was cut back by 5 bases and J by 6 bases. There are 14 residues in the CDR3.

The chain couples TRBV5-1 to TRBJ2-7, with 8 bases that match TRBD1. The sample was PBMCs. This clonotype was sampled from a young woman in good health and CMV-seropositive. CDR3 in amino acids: CASRVRGTGREQYF. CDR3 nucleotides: TGCGCCAGCAGGGTTCGGGGGACAGGTCGCGAGCAGTACTTC.